These 20 T cell receptor beta chains came from one sample sequenced in a study of blood T cell repertoires in COVID-19. Using immunoSEQ multiplex PCR, the repertoire was profiled, and TCRdb retains in-frame clones only, with some absent. Of about 260,000 clones detected, 88% appear once; the ten largest clones hold roughly 4%. Sequencing was performed on peripheral blood. The receptors were gathered from a man aged 60-69 years who had recovered from COVID-19.

As DNA, the CDR3 is TGTGCCAGCAGTCAAGGAGGGGCTAATTCACCCCTCCACTTT. Translated, it gives CASSQGGANSPLHF. The chain links TRBV25-1 to TRBJ1-6; D may be TRBD1 (5 bases). Trimming shortened V by 5 bases and J by 6 bases, and 11 bases separated the two germline ends. The CDR3 covers 14 residues. CDR1 MGHDK and CDR2 SYGVNS come from the germline V gene.

J is TRBJ1-1 and V is TRBV5-1, with TRBD1 identical over 9 bases. The CDR3 contains 15 residues. Germline assignment: CDR1 SGHRS and CDR2 YFSETQ. V lost 1 base, J lost 4 bases, and 5 bases stayed unmatched. CDR3 coding DNA: TGCGCCAGCAGCTTGCGGGACAGGGCTGCCACTGAAGCTTTCTTT. Encoded protein: CASSLRDRAATEAFF.

This rearrangement joins TRBV10-1 to TRBJ1-2, with D possibly TRBD1 on 5 matching bases. V was trimmed by 4 bases and J by 4 bases, leaving 25 bases between them. Germline-derived CDR1 and CDR2 are WNHNN and SYGVQD (reference sequence). The CDR3 runs to 18 residues. The CDR3 spells CASSARGRVDNMFYGYTF. The CDR3 DNA sequence: TGCGCCAGCAGTGCGCGAGGCAGGGTCGATAATATGTTCTATGGCTACACCTTC.

The rearrangement uses TRBV24-1 and TRBJ2-3; 10 bases match TRBD1. Germline V lookup: CDR1 KGHDR, CDR2 SFDVKD. CDR3 length: 21 residues. V shed 8 bases, J shed 0 bases, and the junction held 22 bases outside the gene matches. CDR3 sequence reads: CATIWGQGPSRPTPSTDTQYF. The CDR3 nucleotides read TGTGCCACCATTTGGGGACAGGGGCCCTCACGCCCCACGCCTAGCACAGATACGCAGTATTTT.

The chain recombines TRBV15 with TRBJ1-1; no clear D gene. CDR3 length: 19 residues. V lost 2 bases and J 1 base, leaving 23 bases between the germline ends. CDR1 and CDR2 (germline): LNHNV, YYDKDF (reference sequence). The CDR3 DNA is TGTGCCACCAGCAGACCCTACCCCCCGCCCATAGCTACGAACACTGAAGCTTTCTTT. Translating gives CATSRPYPPPIATNTEAFF.

The rearrangement joins TRBV4-1 to TRBJ1-3, with 8 bases that match TRBD1. The CDR3 spans 20 residues. The germline V gene encodes CDR1 MGHRA and CDR2 YSYEKL. The J segment lost 0 bases and the V segment lost 4 bases, leaving 17 bases of the junction unmatched. The CDR3 DNA follows: TGCGCCAGCAGCCCCGGACAGGGTAAAAACCACCATGTCTCTGGAAACACCATATATTTT. It yields the protein CASSPGQGKNHHVSGNTIYF.

V gene TRBV3-1 (or the pseudogene TRBV3-2) combines with J gene TRBJ1-1, with TRBD1 matching over 8 bases. The V and J ends lost 0 bases and 10 bases, in that order; junction bases with no gene match: 13. Per germline, CDR1 LGHDT and CDR2 YNNKEL (reference sequence). The CDR3 is made up of 16 amino acids. The CDR3 DNA reads TGTGCCAGCAGCCAAGAGTCTGGGCAGGGGGCGTCCGTAGCTTTCTTT. Protein product: CASSQESGQGASVAFF.

The chain employs TRBV19 and TRBJ2-5, with TRBD1 identical over 8 bases. Trimming at V came to 8 bases and at J to 5 bases, leaving 10 bases not matched to a gene. CDR1 is LNHDA, CDR2 SQIVND, per germline (reference sequence). The CDR3 is made up of 14 amino acids. The CDR3 is CASGRDRRRETQYF. As DNA, the CDR3 is TGTGCCAGTGGACGGGACAGGAGGCGGGAGACCCAGTACTTC.

This rearrangement joins TRBV7-2 to TRBJ1-5; weak D call: TRBD1 (5 bases). This CDR3 is built from 15 residues. CDR1 is SGHTA and CDR2 is FQGNSA in the germline V gene. Trimming pared 5 bases from V and 4 bases from J, leaving 15 bases between. CDR3 DNA sequence: TGTGCCAGCAGCCCTTGGGCGGGGGGGAATCAGCCCCAGCATTTT. Its translation is CASSPWAGGNQPQHF.

This rearrangement joins TRBV27 to TRBJ2-7; D may be TRBD1 (6 bases). This CDR3 is built from 13 residues. The V end was cut by 10 bases, the J end by 2 bases, with 15 bases between. The germline V gene encodes CDR1 MNHEY and CDR2 SMNVEV (reference sequence). CDR3 loop: CATRRTATYEQYF. CDR3 nucleotide sequence: TGTGCCACCAGGAGGACAGCAACCTACGAGCAGTACTTC.

The rearrangement links TRBV4-1 to TRBJ2-1; TRBD1 matches 9 bases. The V segment lost 4 bases and the J segment 6 bases; nucleotides outside the gene matches: 7. Germline-derived CDR1 and CDR2 are MGHRA and YSYEKL. There are 15 residues in the CDR3. The DNA for the CDR3 is TGCGCCAGCAGCCTACGGGACAGGGTTCCCAATGAGCAGTTCTTC. Translating gives CASSLRDRVPNEQFF.

The chain joins TRBV28 to TRBJ2-7; 8 bases are shared with TRBD2. CDR3 length equals 16 residues. The J segment lost 6 bases and the V segment lost 6 bases, leaving 16 bases of the junction unmatched. Germline V gene lookup returns CDR1 MDHEN and CDR2 SYDVKM. DNA of the CDR3: TGTGCCAGCAGGCACTTCGGGGGGGAAAGGGCGGGCGAGCAGTACTTC. Translated: CASRHFGGERAGEQYF.

This chain joins TRBV5-1 and TRBJ2-2; perhaps TRBD2 as D (6 bases). Germline V gene sequence: CDR1 SGHRS, CDR2 YFSETQ. This CDR3 contains 16 residues. The V gene lost 3 bases and the J gene lost 7 bases, with 19 bases spanning the gap. CDR3 in amino acids: CASSSPGLRTIGELFF. The CDR3 DNA is TGCGCCAGCAGCTCACCGGGACTCCGAACAATCGGGGAGCTGTTTTTT.

The chain has TRBV12-5 and TRBJ2-1, with 12 nucleotides matching TRBD2. The V gene's germline CDR1 is LGHNT and CDR2 FRNRAP. The CDR3 has 16 residues. J lost 9 bases, V lost 6 bases, and 12 bases had no gene match. CDR3 in amino acids: CASGYVLGLAGLEQFF. In DNA, the CDR3 is TGTGCTAGTGGCTACGTCCTAGGACTAGCGGGGCTTGAGCAGTTCTTC.

The rearrangement joins TRBV3-1 (or the pseudogene TRBV3-2) to TRBJ1-1; 7 nucleotides align to TRBD1. The germline CDR1 and CDR2 sequences are LGHDT and YNNKEL (reference sequence). CDR3 length: 16 amino acids. The J segment lost 1 base and the V segment lost 5 bases, leaving 10 bases of the junction unmatched. CDR3 DNA sequence: TGTGCCAGCAGCTTGGACTGGGACAGACGGAACACTGAAGCTTTCTTT. Translating gives CASSLDWDRRNTEAFF.

The CDR3 region is CASSGPGGSGNQPQHF. CDR3 sequence (DNA): TGTGCCAGCAGTGGACCAGGGGGCAGCGGCAATCAGCCCCAGCATTTT. V gene TRBV2 combines with J gene TRBJ1-5, with 8 bases aligning to TRBD1. V shed 4 bases, J shed 2 bases, and the junction held 7 bases outside the gene matches. Germline V gives CDR1 SNHLY, CDR2 FYNNEI. The CDR3 runs 16 residues.

This chain connects TRBV7-8 to TRBJ2-7; TRBD2 matches 8 bases. Trimming cost V 5 bases and J 2 bases; bases outside gene matches: 8. The length of the CDR3 is 15 residues. Germline-derived CDR1 and CDR2 are SGHVS and FQNEAQ. CDR3 sequence (DNA): TGTGCCAGCAGCAACGGGCTAGCGGGTCCCTACGAGCAGTACTTC. It specifies CASSNGLAGPYEQYF. Looking up the rest from reference TRBV7-8 and TRBJ2-7 gives the full variable domain: GAGVSQSPRYKVAKRGQDVALRCDPISGHVSLFWYQQALGQGPEFLTYFQNEAQLDKSGLPSDRFFAERPEGSVSTLKIQRTQQEDSAVYLCASSNGLAGPYEQYFGPGTRLTVT.

V gene TRBV18 combines with J gene TRBJ2-7, with D possibly TRBD1 on 5 matching bases. CDR3 length equals 12 residues. Germline V gene lookup returns CDR1 KGHSH and CDR2 LQKENI. V was trimmed by 2 bases and J by 5 bases, leaving 7 bases between them. DNA for the CDR3: TGTGCCAGCTCACCAGTAGGGGACGAGCAGTACTTC. This sequence encodes CASSPVGDEQYF.

A few counts support this clone. V is TRBV9 and J is TRBJ2-7; D might be TRBD2 (6 bases). CDR1 SGDLS and CDR2 YYNGEE come from the germline V gene. The CDR3 length is 12 residues. V was trimmed by 3 bases and J by 7 bases, leaving 11 bases between them. CDR3 residues: CASSASGEEQYF. The DNA of the CDR3 is TGTGCCAGCAGCGCATCGGGGGAGGAGCAGTACTTC.

This chain links TRBV10-2 with TRBJ2-3; 8 nucleotides line up with TRBD2. CDR1 is WSHSY, CDR2 SAAADI, per germline. The junction had 7 bases not matched to a gene; V was cut back by 6 bases and J by 2 bases. This CDR3 contains 15 residues. The CDR3 reads CASRFGTRPTDTQYF. The CDR3, as DNA: TGCGCCAGCAGATTCGGGACTAGACCCACAGATACGCAGTATTTT.